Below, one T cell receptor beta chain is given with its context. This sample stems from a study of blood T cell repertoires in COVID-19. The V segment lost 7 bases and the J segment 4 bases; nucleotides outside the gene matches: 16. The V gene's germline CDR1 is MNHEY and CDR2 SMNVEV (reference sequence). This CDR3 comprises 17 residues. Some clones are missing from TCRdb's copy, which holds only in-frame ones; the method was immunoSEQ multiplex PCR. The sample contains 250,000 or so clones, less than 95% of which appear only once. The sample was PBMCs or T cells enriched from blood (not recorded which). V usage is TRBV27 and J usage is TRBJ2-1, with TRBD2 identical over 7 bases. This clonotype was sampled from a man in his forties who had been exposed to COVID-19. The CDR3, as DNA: TGTGCCAGCACCAATGAGAGACTAGCTCCGAATTACAATGAGCAGTTCTTC. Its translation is CASTNERLAPNYNEQFF.